Shown below are 18 T cell receptor beta chains from a single sample sequenced in a study of beta chain features in type 1 diabetes. The sequenced template was cDNA made from the entire isolated RNA. Libraries were prepared by immunoSEQ multiplex PCR; TCRdb keeps only in-frame clonotypes and omits some of them. The sample shows under 450,000 clones, more than 12% of them seen only once. Sequenced sample: naive CD4+ T cells from blood. The receptors derive from a woman aged 18-29 years in good health.

The genes are TRBV29-1 and TRBJ2-3, with TRBD2 matching over 8 bases. CDR1 and CDR2 from the germline V gene are SQVTM and ANQGSEA. The CDR3 has 15 residues. V lost 8 bases to trimming and J lost 3 bases; unmatched junction nucleotides: 13. Here the CDR3 reads CSSGSGGGRTDTQYF. CDR3 DNA: TGCAGCTCGGGCTCAGGCGGCGGGAGGACAGATACGCAGTATTTT.

This clone was seen a handful of times. The gene calls are TRBV7-3 and TRBJ2-5; no definite D call. V was pared by 0 bases and J by 4 bases, with 6 bases between. The length of the CDR3 is 13 residues. CDR1 and CDR2 from the germline V gene are SGHTA and FQGTGA. The CDR3 spells CASSLTARETQYF. The CDR3 DNA is TGTGCCAGCAGCTTAACGGCCAGAGAGACCCAGTACTTC.

About this clone itself: Other DNA sequences in this sample translate to the same CDR3. The chain combines TRBV30 with TRBJ1-1, with TRBD1 as a possible D gene (6 bases). V was pared by 3 bases and J by 0 bases, with 8 bases between. The CDR3 consists of 13 residues. Germline CDR1 reads GTSNPN; CDR2 reads SVGIG (reference sequence). In nucleotides, the CDR3 is TGTGCCTGGAGCGACAGGCTGAACACTGAAGCTTTCTTT. Its translation: CAWSDRLNTEAFF.

This clone was observed a few times. V usage is TRBV28 and J usage is TRBJ1-2; TRBD1 aligns across 8 bases. With 6 bases clipped from V and 6 bases from J, the junction kept 9 bases outside the gene matches. The CDR3 is made up of 14 amino acids. Germline lookup yields CDR1 MDHEN and CDR2 SYDVKM. CDR3 in DNA: TGTGCCAGCAGCCACAGACAGGGGCGAAATGGCTACACCTTC. Translated, it gives CASSHRQGRNGYTF.

This clone was seen only a few times. The V call is TRBV7-2, the J call TRBJ2-7, with D possibly TRBD2 on 6 matching bases. Germline CDR1 and CDR2: SGHTA and FQGNSA. The CDR3 has 16 residues. Trimming pared 6 bases from V and 3 bases from J, leaving 21 bases between. This CDR3 reads CASRANTGGKHYEQYF. The DNA of the CDR3 is TGTGCCAGCAGGGCGAATACAGGAGGGAAGCACTACGAGCAGTACTTC.

This clone was seen a few times. The chain couples TRBV29-1 to TRBJ1-2, with D tentatively TRBD1 (5 bases). Germline V gene data show CDR1 as SQVTM and CDR2 as ANQGSEA. Trimming stripped 5 bases from V and 3 bases from J, with 13 bases between. The CDR3 length is 13 residues. CDR3 bases: TGCAGCGTTCCAGGGCCCCTTTACTATGGCTACACCTTC. It specifies CSVPGPLYYGYTF.

The gene calls are TRBV6-5 and TRBJ2-2; 8 positions match TRBD2. The V segment lost 4 bases and the J segment 1 base; nucleotides outside the gene matches: 2. The germline V gene encodes CDR1 MNHEY and CDR2 SVGAGI. CDR3 length: 15 amino acids. The chain's CDR3 is CASSSLAVNTGELFF. CDR3 nucleotides: TGTGCCAGCAGTTCACTAGCGGTGAACACCGGGGAGCTGTTTTTT.

This clone has only a few counts. The rearrangement uses TRBV12-5 and TRBJ2-3, with 14 positions matching TRBD2. V dropped 6 bases and J dropped 6; count of bases not matched to a gene: 11. CDR1 is LGHNT, CDR2 FRNRAP, per germline. The CDR3 runs to 17 residues. CDR3 amino acids: CASGRGPGLAGVDTQYF. CDR3 bases: TGTGCTAGTGGCCGGGGTCCGGGACTAGCGGGAGTGGATACGCAGTATTTT.

This clone has only a few counts. The chain recombines TRBV5-4 with TRBJ2-7; possible D gene TRBD2, 5 bases. V lost 4 bases, J lost 3 bases, and 14 bases lay in between. The CDR3 runs to 14 residues. Germline CDR1 and CDR2: SGHNT and YYREEE (reference sequence). CDR3: CASSPGLTIYEQYF. CDR3 DNA sequence: TGTGCCAGCAGCCCCGGACTTACAATCTACGAGCAGTACTTC. Based on the CDR3 plus reference TRBV5-4 and TRBJ2-7, the full variable domain is ETGVTQSPTHLIKTRGQQVTLRCSSQSGHNTVSWYQQALGQGPQFIFQYYREEENGRGNFPPRFSGLQFPNYSSELNVNALELDDSALYLCASSPGLTIYEQYFGPGTRLTVT.

The sample holds a few counts of this clone. This chain joins TRBV5-1 and TRBJ2-1, with D tentatively TRBD2 (6 bases). The CDR3 spans 14 residues. Trimming stripped 1 base from V and 7 bases from J, with 12 bases between. Germline-derived CDR1 and CDR2 are SGHRS and YFSETQ. CDR3 coding DNA: TGCGCCAGCAGCTTGAACGGGAGAAATAATGAGCAGTTCTTC. Amino acids: CASSLNGRNNEQFF.

The CDR3 sequence: CASSPGQGHYEQYF. In DNA, the CDR3 is TGTGCCAGCAGCCCCGGACAGGGGCATTACGAGCAGTACTTC. The chain is built from TRBV7-9 and TRBJ2-7, with 9 bases aligning to TRBD1. The CDR3 covers 14 residues. The V and J ends lost 5 bases and 4 bases, in that order; junction bases with no gene match: 6. Germline assignment: CDR1 SEHNR and CDR2 FQNEAQ (reference sequence).

V gene TRBV10-3 combines with J gene TRBJ1-2; the match to TRBD1 covers 7 bases. Germline V gene data show CDR1 as ENHRY and CDR2 as SYGVKD. The trim removed 2 bases at V and 5 bases at J, leaving 8 bases unmatched. CDR3 length equals 15 residues. The CDR3 DNA reads as TGTGCCATCAGTGAGACTAAAGGGGGCTGGTATGGCTACACCTTC. Translation: CAISETKGGWYGYTF.

The sample holds a few counts of this clone. The V gene is TRBV27, the J gene TRBJ2-7, with unresolved D. The CDR3 has 12 residues. In germline, CDR1 is MNHEY, CDR2 SMNVEV (reference sequence). V dropped 4 bases and J dropped 9 bases, with 13 bases sitting between them. The CDR3, as DNA: TGTGCCAGCAGTTCTCCACTTCTTTTGCAGTACTTC. Its protein product is CASSSPLLLQYF.

This clone was found a few times. Other DNA sequences from this sample encode an identical CDR3 as well. This chain links TRBV28 with TRBJ2-7; D gene unclear. The CDR3 consists of 12 residues. The germline V gene encodes CDR1 MDHEN and CDR2 SYDVKM. V gave up 2 bases and J gave up 2 bases, with 4 bases separating them. The chain's CDR3 is CASSLTTYEQYF. Here the CDR3 DNA reads TGTGCCAGCAGTTTAACTACCTACGAGCAGTACTTC.

This clone appeared a few times. This chain uses TRBV18 with TRBJ2-1; weak D call: TRBD1 (5 bases). Trimming left V 1 base short and J 8 bases short, with 15 bases between. Germline V gene sequence: CDR1 KGHSH, CDR2 LQKENI. This CDR3 has 15 residues. CDR3 bases: TGTGCCAGCTCACCACGGGGCGGCCCTTGGGATGAGCAGTTCTTC. Translation: CASSPRGGPWDEQFF.

This clone turned up a few times. CDR3: CASSSHQEAEAFF. CDR3 DNA: TGTGCCAGCAGCTCTCACCAGGAGGCTGAAGCTTTCTTT. The chain recombines TRBV7-9 with TRBJ1-1; D is ambiguous. CDR1 is SEHNR and CDR2 is FQNEAQ in the germline V gene (reference sequence). CDR3 length equals 13 residues. Trimming pared 4 bases from V and 6 bases from J, leaving 12 bases between.

This clone was seen only a few times. V and J are TRBV6-4 and TRBJ2-3; a weak D match, TRBD1 (6 bases). Germline loops: CDR1 MRHNA, CDR2 SNTAGT. The CDR3 is 13 amino acids. V lost 2 bases to trimming and J lost 3 bases, with 6 bases between them. The chain's CDR3 is CASSDRGTDTQYF. CDR3 nucleotides: TGTGCCAGCAGTGACAGGGGGACAGATACGCAGTATTTT.

The chain couples TRBV5-1 to TRBJ2-5; D is uncertain. V gave up 0 bases and J gave up 1 base, with 7 bases separating them. Germline assignment: CDR1 SGHRS and CDR2 YFSETQ. The CDR3 length is 14 residues. The CDR3 DNA follows: TGCGCCAGCAGCTTGGGGAGACTCCAAGAGACCCAGTACTTC. Residues: CASSLGRLQETQYF. Drawing the rest from reference TRBV5-1 and TRBJ2-5, the complete variable domain is KAGVTQTPRYLIKTRGQQVTLSCSPISGHRSVSWYQQTPGQGLQFLFEYFSETQRNKGNFPGRFSGRQFSNSRSEMNVSTLELGDSALYLCASSLGRLQETQYFGPGTRLLVL.